The rows below give T cell receptor beta chains drawn from one sample of a study of T cells after yellow fever vaccination. Via MiXCR, TCRdb re-called the 5' RACE reads, giving one row per CDR3 protein. The table lists hundreds of thousands of distinct CDR3 sequences, 9% to 15% of them singletons. The specimen was PBMCs, collected on the day of the yellow fever booster vaccination. Receptor source: a man younger than 45 who received the YFV17D yellow fever vaccine. The CDR3 runs from the conserved cysteine through the conserved F or W. The D gene is left open where the match is weak. The size entry is marked missing in some rows and otherwise reads once, few, many or a size class.

j_call: TRBJ2-1
v_call: TRBV10-2
clone_size: -
d_call: -
cdr3_aa: CASSVWDRTNEQFF
cdr3_nt: TGCGCCAGCAGTGTTTGGGACCGGACGAATGAGCAGTTCTTC

j_call: TRBJ2-2
v_call: TRBV5-1
clone_size: -
d_call: TRBD2
cdr3_aa: CASSRASAGENTGELFF
cdr3_nt: TGCGCCAGCAGTCGGGCCTCAGCGGGAGAGAACACCGGGGAGCTGTTTTTT

j_call: TRBJ2-4
v_call: TRBV20-1
clone_size: -
d_call: -
cdr3_aa: CSAGTSLRGDIQYF
cdr3_nt: TGCAGTGCGGGAACTAGCCTCCGAGGGGACATTCAGTACTTC

j_call: TRBJ2-7
v_call: TRBV7-2
clone_size: -
d_call: -
cdr3_aa: CASSFSHMWEQYF
cdr3_nt: TGTGCCAGCAGCTTTTCCCACATGTGGGAGCAGTACTTC

j_call: TRBJ2-1
v_call: TRBV5-1
clone_size: -
d_call: TRBD2
cdr3_aa: CASSPPRAGGLYNEQFF
cdr3_nt: TGCGCCAGCAGCCCCCCAAGGGCGGGAGGGTTATACAATGAGCAGTTCTTC

j_call: TRBJ1-5
v_call: TRBV28
clone_size: few
d_call: -
cdr3_aa: CASKSGIGQPQHF
cdr3_nt: TGTGCGAGCAAATCAGGGATCGGGCAGCCCCAGCATTTT

j_call: TRBJ2-7
v_call: TRBV9
clone_size: -
d_call: TRBD2
cdr3_aa: CASSAYGTSGWYEQYF
cdr3_nt: TGTGCCAGCAGCGCATACGGGACTAGCGGGTGGTACGAGCAGTACTTC

j_call: TRBJ2-5
v_call: TRBV7-7
clone_size: many
d_call: TRBD2
cdr3_aa: CASSLGGRGETQYF
cdr3_nt: TGTGCTAGCAGCTTAGGCGGGAGGGGAGAGACCCAGTACTTC

j_call: TRBJ1-3
v_call: TRBV4-2
clone_size: -
d_call: -
cdr3_aa: CASSQGDSSSGNTIYF
cdr3_nt: TGTGCCAGCAGCCAAGGCGACAGCTCCTCTGGAAACACCATATATTTT

j_call: TRBJ2-2
v_call: TRBV9
clone_size: few
d_call: -
cdr3_aa: CASSLSAEPLVELFF
cdr3_nt: TGTGCCAGCAGCTTATCTGCGGAACCACTAGTGGAGCTGTTTTTT

j_call: TRBJ2-7
v_call: TRBV7-2
clone_size: -
d_call: TRBD2
cdr3_aa: CASSQGLAGLSYEQYF
cdr3_nt: TGTGCCAGCAGCCAGGGACTAGCGGGACTCTCCTACGAGCAGTACTTC

j_call: TRBJ2-5
v_call: TRBV20-1
clone_size: -
d_call: TRBD2
cdr3_aa: CSARASGETQYF
cdr3_nt: TGCAGTGCTAGGGCTAGCGGGGAGACCCAGTACTTC

j_call: TRBJ1-2
v_call: TRBV15
clone_size: -
d_call: -
cdr3_aa: CATSRELYNDRILYTF
cdr3_nt: TGTGCCACCAGCAGAGAACTGTACAACGACAGGATCCTTTACACCTTC

j_call: TRBJ2-5
v_call: TRBV5-1
clone_size: few
d_call: TRBD1
cdr3_aa: CASNPGQQAETQYF
cdr3_nt: TGCGCCAGCAACCCGGGACAGCAGGCGGAGACCCAGTACTTC

j_call: TRBJ2-1
v_call: TRBV5-1
clone_size: few
d_call: TRBD2
cdr3_aa: CASSSPLKTSGVYNEQFF
cdr3_nt: TGCGCCAGCAGCTCGCCACTGAAGACTAGCGGGGTCTACAATGAGCAGTTCTTC

j_call: TRBJ1-4
v_call: TRBV9
clone_size: few
d_call: TRBD1
cdr3_aa: CASSVTGGEKLFF
cdr3_nt: TGTGCCAGCAGCGTAACAGGGGGGGAAAAACTGTTTTTT

j_call: TRBJ2-7
v_call: TRBV7-9
clone_size: few
d_call: -
cdr3_aa: CASSPPGVSEQYF
cdr3_nt: TGTGCCAGCAGCCCCCCGGGCGTGAGTGAGCAGTACTTC

j_call: TRBJ2-5
v_call: TRBV4-3
clone_size: few
d_call: -
cdr3_aa: CASSQEQGRETQYF
cdr3_nt: TGCGCCAGCAGCCAAGAGCAGGGAAGAGAGACCCAGTACTTC

j_call: TRBJ1-1
v_call: TRBV7-6
clone_size: few
d_call: TRBD1
cdr3_aa: CASSPSPRRDRGRYTEAFF
cdr3_nt: TGTGCCAGCAGCCCGAGTCCCCGCCGGGACAGGGGTCGGTACACTGAAGCTTTCTTT

j_call: TRBJ2-5
v_call: TRBV7-2
clone_size: -
d_call: -
cdr3_aa: CASSLIGEGVLETQYF
cdr3_nt: TGTGCCAGCAGCTTAATTGGGGAGGGGGTCCTGGAGACCCAGTACTTC

j_call: TRBJ2-7
v_call: TRBV20-1
clone_size: -
d_call: TRBD1
cdr3_aa: CSARGDRPYEQYF
cdr3_nt: TGCAGTGCTAGAGGGGACAGACCCTACGAGCAGTACTTC

j_call: TRBJ2-7
v_call: TRBV11-2
clone_size: many
d_call: TRBD1
cdr3_aa: CASSLEQGYEQYF
cdr3_nt: TGTGCCAGCAGCTTGGAACAGGGGTACGAGCAGTACTTC

j_call: TRBJ2-1
v_call: TRBV5-1
clone_size: -
d_call: TRBD2
cdr3_aa: CASSLTGRAYNEQFF
cdr3_nt: TGCGCCAGCAGCTTGACCGGGAGGGCCTACAATGAGCAGTTCTTC

j_call: TRBJ1-6
v_call: TRBV27
clone_size: -
d_call: TRBD1
cdr3_aa: CASSSTGSGNSPLHF
cdr3_nt: TGTGCCAGCAGCTCGACAGGGAGCGGTAATTCACCCCTCCACTTT

j_call: TRBJ1-1
v_call: TRBV5-6
clone_size: -
d_call: -
cdr3_aa: CASSWGRDTEAFF
cdr3_nt: TGTGCCAGCAGCTGGGGCCGGGACACTGAAGCTTTCTTT

j_call: TRBJ2-5
v_call: TRBV5-1
clone_size: -
d_call: -
cdr3_aa: CASSWRAEGETQYF
cdr3_nt: TGCGCCAGCAGCTGGAGGGCCGAGGGAGAGACCCAGTACTTC

j_call: TRBJ2-7
v_call: TRBV20-1
clone_size: -
d_call: -
cdr3_aa: CSASIGAWYEQYF
cdr3_nt: TGCAGTGCTAGCATTGGGGCGTGGTACGAGCAGTACTTC

j_call: TRBJ2-1
v_call: TRBV12-3/TRBV12-4
clone_size: few
d_call: TRBD2
cdr3_aa: CASRRGGEQFF
cdr3_nt: TGTGCCAGCAGACGGGGGGGTGAGCAGTTCTTC

j_call: TRBJ2-2
v_call: TRBV20-1
clone_size: few
d_call: -
cdr3_aa: CSARGTNYGELFF
cdr3_nt: TGCAGTGCTAGAGGGACTAATTACGGGGAGCTGTTTTTT

j_call: TRBJ2-5
v_call: TRBV29-1
clone_size: -
d_call: -
cdr3_aa: CSVESPYQETQYF
cdr3_nt: TGCAGCGTTGAGTCCCCGTACCAAGAGACCCAGTACTTC

j_call: TRBJ2-2
v_call: TRBV5-1
clone_size: -
d_call: TRBD1
cdr3_aa: CASSPTTGHTGELFF
cdr3_nt: TGCGCCAGCAGCCCGACGACAGGGCACACCGGGGAGCTGTTTTTT

j_call: TRBJ2-1
v_call: TRBV6-4
clone_size: few
d_call: -
cdr3_aa: CASSDRTTYNEQFF
cdr3_nt: TGTGCCAGCAGTGACCGTACCACTTACAATGAGCAGTTCTTC

j_call: TRBJ2-5
v_call: TRBV6-5
clone_size: once
d_call: -
cdr3_aa: CASSYSPAGNQETQYF
cdr3_nt: TGTGCCAGCAGTTATAGCCCAGCGGGTAACCAAGAGACCCAGTACTTC

j_call: TRBJ2-1
v_call: TRBV20-1
clone_size: few
d_call: -
cdr3_aa: CSAIPDWNEQFF
cdr3_nt: TGCAGTGCTATACCGGACTGGAATGAGCAGTTCTTC

j_call: TRBJ2-7
v_call: TRBV27
clone_size: -
d_call: -
cdr3_aa: CASRYSGAPYEQYF
cdr3_nt: TGTGCCAGCAGATACTCGGGGGCCCCCTACGAGCAGTACTTC

j_call: TRBJ1-4
v_call: TRBV7-9
clone_size: few
d_call: -
cdr3_aa: CASSFVNEKLFF
cdr3_nt: TGTGCCAGCAGCTTTGTTAATGAAAAACTGTTTTTT

j_call: TRBJ1-1
v_call: TRBV12-3/TRBV12-4
clone_size: few
d_call: TRBD1
cdr3_aa: CASGLTGRGNTEAFF
cdr3_nt: TGTGCCAGCGGATTGACAGGGAGGGGGAACACTGAAGCTTTCTTT

j_call: TRBJ1-5
v_call: TRBV10-3
clone_size: -
d_call: -
cdr3_aa: CAIKDSDSNQPQHF
cdr3_nt: TGTGCCATCAAGGACAGCGATAGCAATCAGCCCCAGCATTTT

j_call: TRBJ2-1
v_call: TRBV20-1
clone_size: few
d_call: -
cdr3_aa: CSARQGMYEQFF
cdr3_nt: TGCAGTGCTAGACAGGGGATGTATGAGCAGTTCTTC

j_call: TRBJ1-1
v_call: TRBV21-1
clone_size: few
d_call: -
cdr3_aa: CASSTKAMGGFMNTEAFF
cdr3_nt: TGTGCCAGCAGCACTAAGGCGATGGGCGGTTTCATGAACACTGAAGCTTTCTTT

j_call: TRBJ2-2
v_call: TRBV19
clone_size: few
d_call: -
cdr3_aa: CASSMGGAGELFF
cdr3_nt: TGTGCCAGTAGTATGGGGGGCGCCGGGGAGCTGTTTTTT

j_call: TRBJ2-7
v_call: TRBV20-1
clone_size: few
d_call: TRBD2
cdr3_aa: CSALPWRENYDEQYF
cdr3_nt: TGCAGTGCACTCCCTTGGCGGGAGAATTACGACGAGCAGTACTTC

j_call: TRBJ2-7
v_call: TRBV3-1
clone_size: -
d_call: TRBD1
cdr3_aa: CASSVGTAYYEQYF
cdr3_nt: TGTGCCAGCAGCGTCGGGACAGCCTACTACGAGCAGTACTTC

j_call: TRBJ1-2
v_call: TRBV20-1
clone_size: few
d_call: -
cdr3_aa: CRGDGDWDYGYTF
cdr3_nt: TGCAGGGGAGACGGCGACTGGGACTATGGCTACACCTTC

j_call: TRBJ1-1
v_call: TRBV20-1
clone_size: few
d_call: -
cdr3_aa: CSATKESTEAFF
cdr3_nt: TGCAGTGCTACTAAAGAGAGTACTGAAGCTTTCTTT

j_call: TRBJ2-5
v_call: TRBV30
clone_size: few
d_call: TRBD1
cdr3_aa: CAWSRQGETQYF
cdr3_nt: TGTGCCTGGAGTCGACAGGGTGAGACCCAGTACTTC

j_call: TRBJ2-7
v_call: TRBV7-9
clone_size: -
d_call: -
cdr3_aa: CASSLLRPTDSYEQYF
cdr3_nt: TGTGCCAGCAGCTTACTCCGCCCGACAGACTCCTACGAGCAGTACTTC

j_call: TRBJ2-5
v_call: TRBV4-1
clone_size: -
d_call: TRBD2
cdr3_aa: CASSQGMTSGSAQYF
cdr3_nt: TGCGCCAGCAGCCAAGGCATGACTAGCGGGAGTGCCCAGTACTTC

j_call: TRBJ2-3
v_call: TRBV20-1
clone_size: few
d_call: TRBD2
cdr3_aa: CSARINGRAGNTQYF
cdr3_nt: TGCAGTGCTAGAATAAACGGGAGGGCCGGAAATACGCAGTATTTT

j_call: TRBJ1-5
v_call: TRBV20-1
clone_size: many
d_call: -
cdr3_aa: CSAIHGNSYNQPQHF
cdr3_nt: TGCAGTGCTATTCACGGAAACAGCTACAATCAGCCCCAGCATTTT

j_call: TRBJ2-3
v_call: TRBV20-1
clone_size: -
d_call: -
cdr3_aa: CSASVAGSTDTQYF
cdr3_nt: TGCAGTGCTAGCGTTGCCGGGAGCACAGATACGCAGTATTTT

j_call: TRBJ2-3
v_call: TRBV7-2
clone_size: -
d_call: -
cdr3_aa: CASSEDYTDTQYF
cdr3_nt: TGTGCCAGCAGCGAGGACTACACAGATACGCAGTATTTT

j_call: TRBJ2-7
v_call: TRBV20-1
clone_size: -
d_call: -
cdr3_aa: CSARQESGGPSYEQYF
cdr3_nt: TGCAGTGCTAGACAGGAAAGTGGAGGGCCCTCCTACGAGCAGTACTTC

j_call: TRBJ1-6
v_call: TRBV10-3
clone_size: -
d_call: -
cdr3_aa: CAISDQLGYSPLHF
cdr3_nt: TGTGCCATCAGTGACCAACTGGGCTATTCACCCCTCCACTTT